Presented here are 5 T cell receptor beta chains from one specimen sequenced in a study of blood T cell repertoires in COVID-19. TCRdb's table, derived via immunoSEQ multiplex PCR, lists solely in-frame clones and lacks some. This table holds approximately 240,000 clones, around 84% found once. The sequenced sample consisted of peripheral blood. These receptors all come from a woman at least 80 years old with active or convalescent COVID-19.

The chain uses TRBV4-2 and TRBJ2-5; no reliable D call. V lost 1 base, J lost 1 base, and 7 bases lay in between. The CDR3 is 14 amino acids. Looked up from germline, CDR1 is LGHNA and CDR2 is YNFKEQ. CDR3 in DNA: TGTGCCAGCAGCCAAGGAGGCAGCCAAGAGACCCAGTACTTC. This sequence encodes CASSQGGSQETQYF.

Here the CDR3 DNA reads TGTGCCAGCAGCGTAACCCGTAGACAGAGTGATACGCAGTATTTT. This sequence encodes CASSVTRRQSDTQYF. This chain joins TRBV9 and TRBJ2-3; D might be TRBD1 (5 bases). The CDR3 has 15 residues. The germline V gene has CDR1 SGDLS and CDR2 YYNGEE. V shed 1 base and J shed 6 bases, with 15 bases lying between them.

In its sample, this clone was seen once. The chain uses TRBV27 and TRBJ2-7; TRBD2 agrees at 9 bases. J was trimmed by 0 bases and V by 1 base; bases with no gene match: 4. CDR3 size: 16 residues. Looked up from germline, CDR1 is MNHEY and CDR2 is SMNVEV (reference sequence). CDR3 nucleotides: TGTGCCAGCAGTTTATATGCTAGCGGGGCCTCCTACGAGCAGTACTTC. Its protein is CASSLYASGASYEQYF.

This clone appeared a single time. V and J are TRBV25-1 and TRBJ2-1; D may be TRBD2 (6 bases). The CDR3 runs to 13 residues. The V gene's germline CDR1 is MGHDK and CDR2 SYGVNS. V dropped 7 bases and J dropped 5 bases, with 12 bases sitting between them. CDR3 sequence reads: CASTQSSDNEQFF. CDR3 in DNA: TGTGCCAGCACACAATCTAGCGACAATGAGCAGTTCTTC.

The J gene is TRBJ2-1, the V gene TRBV20-1; 12 bases agree with TRBD2. The CDR3 has 16 amino acids. Unmatched junction bases numbered 13, after V lost 3 bases and J lost 10 bases. From germline, CDR1 is DFQATT and CDR2 SNEGSKA (reference sequence). Here the CDR3 reads CSASEPSGRARWEQFF. The CDR3 DNA reads as TGCAGTGCTAGTGAGCCTAGCGGGAGGGCACGGTGGGAGCAGTTCTTC.